This T cell receptor (beta chain) came from a study of blood T cell repertoires in COVID-19. Study in general: T cells, B-cell-depleted T cells, or PBMCs provided the cDNA or gDNA that served as material.

Authors' processing steps: For nucleated cells, counts were estimated from reference gene primer amplification. This table comes from immunoSEQ multiplex PCR, and its TCRdb copy is limited to in-frame clones, with some not included. Clonal size and the V and J genes are those of that table, whereas D and trimming came from the DNA. The sample yields 95,000 to 130,000 clones, 70% to 90% seen once. The germline gives CDR1 MNHEY, CDR2 SMNVEV (reference sequence). Trimming removed 5 bases at V and 8 bases at J, with 16 bases between. CDR3 length: 14 amino acids. The V and J genes are TRBV27 and TRBJ2-1; D is possibly TRBD2 (5 bases). This TCR came from a man younger than 45 with acute or convalescent COVID-19. The specimen sequenced was peripheral blood. The CDR3 region has the DNA TGTGCCAGCAGTCCCTTTCGGGGTGTTGATGAGCAGTTCTTC. It is translated as CASSPFRGVDEQFF.